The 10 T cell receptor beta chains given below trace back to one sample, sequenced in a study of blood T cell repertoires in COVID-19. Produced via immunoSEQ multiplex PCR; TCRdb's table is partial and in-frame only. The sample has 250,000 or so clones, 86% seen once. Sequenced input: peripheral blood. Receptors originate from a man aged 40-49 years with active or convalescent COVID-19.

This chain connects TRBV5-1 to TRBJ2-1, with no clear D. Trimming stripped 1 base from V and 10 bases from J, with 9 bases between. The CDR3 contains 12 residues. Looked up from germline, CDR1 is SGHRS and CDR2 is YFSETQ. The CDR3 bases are TGCGCCAGCAGCTTGCCTGAGGTCGAGCAGTTCTTC. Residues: CASSLPEVEQFF.

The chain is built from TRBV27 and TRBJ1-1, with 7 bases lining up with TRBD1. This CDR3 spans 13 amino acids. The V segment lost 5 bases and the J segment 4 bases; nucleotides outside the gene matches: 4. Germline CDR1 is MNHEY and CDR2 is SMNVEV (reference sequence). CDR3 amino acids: CASSRTGITEAFF. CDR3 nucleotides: TGTGCCAGCAGTAGGACAGGAATCACTGAAGCTTTCTTT.

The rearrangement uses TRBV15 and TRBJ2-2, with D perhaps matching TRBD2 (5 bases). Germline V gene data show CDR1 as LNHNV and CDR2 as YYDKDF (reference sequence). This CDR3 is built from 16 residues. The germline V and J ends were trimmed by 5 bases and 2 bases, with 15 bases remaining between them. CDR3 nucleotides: TGTGCCACCAGCGCAAGGGCTAGCCCCAACACCGGGGAGCTGTTTTTT. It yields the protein CATSARASPNTGELFF.

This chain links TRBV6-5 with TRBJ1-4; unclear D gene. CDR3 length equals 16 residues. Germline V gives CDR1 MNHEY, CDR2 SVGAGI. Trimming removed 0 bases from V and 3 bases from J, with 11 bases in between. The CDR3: CASSYSGRVANEKLFF. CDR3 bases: TGTGCCAGCAGTTACTCCGGGAGAGTAGCTAATGAAAAACTGTTTTTT.

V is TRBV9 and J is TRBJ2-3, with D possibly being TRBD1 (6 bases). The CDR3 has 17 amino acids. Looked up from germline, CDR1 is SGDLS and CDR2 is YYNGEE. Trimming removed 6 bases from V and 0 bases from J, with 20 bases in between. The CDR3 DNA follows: TGTGCCAGCACCCGACCCCGGACAGTCGGGAGCACAGATACGCAGTATTTT. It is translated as CASTRPRTVGSTDTQYF.

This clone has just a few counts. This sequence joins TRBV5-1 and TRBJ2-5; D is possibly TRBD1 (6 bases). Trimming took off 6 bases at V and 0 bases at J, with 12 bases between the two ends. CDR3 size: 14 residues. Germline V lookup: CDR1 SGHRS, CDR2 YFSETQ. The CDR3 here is CASTQGGNQETQYF. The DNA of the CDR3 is TGCGCCAGCACCCAAGGGGGTAACCAAGAGACCCAGTACTTC.

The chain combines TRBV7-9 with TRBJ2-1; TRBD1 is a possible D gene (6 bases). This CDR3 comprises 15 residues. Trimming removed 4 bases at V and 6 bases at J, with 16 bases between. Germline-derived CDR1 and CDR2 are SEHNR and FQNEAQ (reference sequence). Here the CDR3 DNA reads TGTGCCAGCAGCTCCCAGGGGCGCGGTCTCAATGAGCAGTTCTTC. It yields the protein CASSSQGRGLNEQFF.

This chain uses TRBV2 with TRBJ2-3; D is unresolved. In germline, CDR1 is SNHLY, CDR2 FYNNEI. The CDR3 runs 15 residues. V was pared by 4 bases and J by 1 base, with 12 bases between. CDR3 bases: TGTGCCAGCAGTGGAACTTCTGGAGGCACAGATACGCAGTATTTT. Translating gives CASSGTSGGTDTQYF.

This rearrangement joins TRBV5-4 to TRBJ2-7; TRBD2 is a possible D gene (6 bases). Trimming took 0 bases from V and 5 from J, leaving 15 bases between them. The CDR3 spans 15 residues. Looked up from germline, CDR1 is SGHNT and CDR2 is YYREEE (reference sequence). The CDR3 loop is CASSLVDGGRHEQYF. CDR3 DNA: TGTGCCAGCAGCTTGGTAGATGGAGGGCGCCACGAGCAGTACTTC.

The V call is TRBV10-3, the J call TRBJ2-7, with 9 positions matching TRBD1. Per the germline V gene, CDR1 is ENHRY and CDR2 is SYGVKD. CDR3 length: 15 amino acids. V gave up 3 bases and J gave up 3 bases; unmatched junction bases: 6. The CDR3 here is CAISDPGQGNYEQYF. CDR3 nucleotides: TGTGCCATCAGTGATCCGGGACAGGGAAACTACGAGCAGTACTTC.